What follows describes a single T cell receptor (beta chain). These data belong to a study of T cell changes during pregnancy in multiple sclerosis. The data were produced by immunoSEQ multiplex PCR, yet TCRdb's version contains in-frame clones alone and is incomplete. Of some 93,000 clones listed, 80% to 95% are singletons. This CDR3 comprises 15 residues. Germline CDR1 reads SNHLY; CDR2 reads FYNNEI. V gave up 7 bases and J gave up 1 base; unmatched junction bases: 8. This material consisted of peripheral blood, taken after pregnancy. The receptor's source is a female donor with multiple sclerosis, enrolled in a pregnancy study. The chain carries TRBV2 and TRBJ1-2; TRBD1 matches at 8 bases. In DNA form, the CDR3 reads TGTGCCAGCACTAAGGACAGGGCCCTTAACTATGGCTACACCTTC. Translating gives CASTKDRALNYGYTF.